What follows describes a single T cell receptor beta chain. Its antigen is currently unknown. The data were obtained in a study of cytomegalovirus exposure and HLA in healthy donors. Study conclusions and caveats: After further analysis at a later stage, 17,000 or so TCR beta sequences were associated with HLA alleles at 0.05 false discovery rate.

CDR1 and CDR2 from the germline V gene are MNHEY and SMNVEV (reference sequence). The CDR3 loop spans 16 amino acids. Trimming removed 0 bases at V and 1 base at J, with 11 bases between. It was with 60 Vbeta and 13 Jbeta primers that the PCR ran. Using immunoSEQ multiplex PCR, the repertoire was profiled, and TCRdb retains in-frame clones only, with some absent. The sample lists over 150,000 clones, over 70% seen once, with around 3.4% in the top ten. V and J are TRBV27 and TRBJ2-3, with D possibly TRBD1 on 6 matching bases. The source of this sequence is a woman aged 60 to 75 in good health and CMV-seropositive. Sequencing used PBMCs. The CDR3 nucleotides are TGTGCCAGCAGTTTATCGGACAGTCTCGGCACAGATACGCAGTATTTT. Encoded protein: CASSLSDSLGTDTQYF.